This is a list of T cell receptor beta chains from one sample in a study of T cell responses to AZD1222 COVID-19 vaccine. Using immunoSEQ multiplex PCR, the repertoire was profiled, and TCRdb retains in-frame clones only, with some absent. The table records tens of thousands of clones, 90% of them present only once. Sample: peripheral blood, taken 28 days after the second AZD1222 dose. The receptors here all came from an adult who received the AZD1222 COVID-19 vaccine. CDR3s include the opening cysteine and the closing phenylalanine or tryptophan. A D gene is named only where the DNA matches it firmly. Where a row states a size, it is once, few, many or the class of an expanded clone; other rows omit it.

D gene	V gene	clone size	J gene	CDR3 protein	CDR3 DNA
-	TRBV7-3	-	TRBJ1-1	CASSVDVDTEAFF	TGTGCCAGCAGCGTTGACGTGGACACTGAAGCTTTCTTT
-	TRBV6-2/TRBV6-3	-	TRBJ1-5	CASSEGDQPQHF	TGTGCCAGCAGTGAGGGGGACCAGCCCCAGCATTTT
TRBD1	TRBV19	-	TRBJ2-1	CASSIDREIDNEQFF	TGTGCCAGTAGTATCGACAGGGAAATCGACAATGAGCAGTTCTTC
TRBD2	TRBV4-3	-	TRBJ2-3	CASSQDLAATSTDTQYF	TGCGCCAGCAGCCAAGATCTAGCGGCGACTAGCACAGATACGCAGTATTTT
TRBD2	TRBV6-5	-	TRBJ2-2	CASSYPNGGGTGELFF	TGTGCCAGCAGTTACCCGAATGGCGGGGGAACCGGGGAGCTGTTTTTT
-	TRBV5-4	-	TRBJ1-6	CASSLRENSPLHF	TGTGCCAGCAGCCTCCGGGAGAATTCACCCCTCCACTTT
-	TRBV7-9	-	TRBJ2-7	CASSLGSYEQYF	TGTGCCAGCAGCTTAGGCAGCTACGAGCAGTACTTC
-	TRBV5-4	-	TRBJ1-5	CASSLDGGRSQPQHF	TGTGCCAGCAGCTTGGATGGGGGACGCAGTCAGCCCCAGCATTTT
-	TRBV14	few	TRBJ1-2	CASSLRRNYGYTF	TGTGCCAGCAGCCTAAGACGTAACTATGGCTACACCTTC
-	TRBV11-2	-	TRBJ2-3	CASSLGGLSDTQYF	TGTGCCAGCAGCTTAGGGGGTCTGTCAGATACGCAGTATTTT
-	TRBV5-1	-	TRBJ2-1	CASSQLEGHEQFF	TGCGCCAGCAGCCAACTAGAAGGACATGAGCAGTTCTTC
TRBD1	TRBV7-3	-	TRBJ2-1	CASSLDGTGMYNEQFF	TGTGCCAGCAGCTTAGATGGGACAGGGATGTACAATGAGCAGTTCTTC
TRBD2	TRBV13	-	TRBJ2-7	CASSLGLAGAISYEQYF	TGTGCCAGCAGCTTGGGTCTAGCGGGAGCTATCTCCTACGAGCAGTACTTC
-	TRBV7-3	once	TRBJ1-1	CASRGADEAFF	TGTGCCAGCAGGGGGGCGGATGAAGCTTTCTTT
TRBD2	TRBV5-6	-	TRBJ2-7	CASSFSGAYEQYF	TGTGCCAGCAGCTTTAGCGGGGCCTACGAGCAGTACTTC
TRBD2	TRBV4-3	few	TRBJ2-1	CASSLTSGRSNEQFF	TGCGCCAGCAGCCTGACTAGCGGGAGGTCGAATGAGCAGTTCTTC
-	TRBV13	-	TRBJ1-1	CASSVNQGNTEAFF	TGTGCCAGCAGCGTAAACCAGGGGAACACTGAAGCTTTCTTT
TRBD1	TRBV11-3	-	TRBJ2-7	CASSSAPGTAYEQYF	TGTGCCAGCAGCTCGGCCCCCGGGACAGCCTACGAGCAGTACTTC
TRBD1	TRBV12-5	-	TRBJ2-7	CASGLTGTYEQYF	TGTGCTAGTGGACTGACAGGGACCTACGAGCAGTACTTC
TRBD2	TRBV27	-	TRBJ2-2	CASSLILAENTGELFF	TGTGCCAGCAGTTTAATTCTAGCGGAGAACACCGGGGAGCTGTTTTTT
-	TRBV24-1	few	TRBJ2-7	CATSEFDGGVHEQYF	TGTGCCACCAGTGAATTCGACGGAGGGGTCCACGAGCAGTACTTC
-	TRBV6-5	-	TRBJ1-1	CASIYDSGYTEAFF	TGTGCCAGCATTTACGACAGCGGTTATACTGAAGCTTTCTTT
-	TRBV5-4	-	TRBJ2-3	CASSLDGDTQYF	TGTGCCAGCAGCTTGGATGGGGATACGCAGTATTTT
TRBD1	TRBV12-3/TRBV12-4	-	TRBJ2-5	CASTGTAQETQYF	TGTGCCAGCACCGGGACAGCTCAAGAGACCCAGTACTTC
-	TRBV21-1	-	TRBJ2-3	CASSKGGGPSASTDTQYF	TGTGCCAGCAGCAAAGGGGGGGGCCCCAGCGCTAGCACAGATACGCAGTATTTT
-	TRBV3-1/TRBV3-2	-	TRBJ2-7	CASSQVQNGHGYEQYF	TGTGCCAGCAGCCAAGTTCAAAACGGCCACGGCTACGAGCAGTACTTC
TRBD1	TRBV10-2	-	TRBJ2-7	CASSARDRIYEQYF	TGCGCCAGCAGTGCTAGGGACAGAATCTACGAGCAGTACTTC